These T cell receptor beta chains were read from a single sample in a study of blood T cell repertoires in COVID-19. Profiled with immunoSEQ multiplex PCR; TCRdb holds only in-frame clones, not every one. Of some 180,000 clones listed, 80% are singletons. Sequencing input: PBMCs or T cells enriched from blood (not recorded which). Source of these receptors: a man aged 60-69 years who had been exposed to COVID-19. Each CDR3 is given with its conserved first and last residue. The size entry is marked missing in some rows and otherwise reads once, few, many or a size class.

v_call	clone_size	cdr3_aa
TRBV6-1	-	CASSETSGSYNEQFF
TRBV6-5	-	CASRREDRGVYEQYF
TRBV5-1	-	CASSSEMGLPKETQYF
TRBV11-3	-	CASSLDVQGHGPGELFF
TRBV27	-	CASSRTGGHTIYF
TRBV27	-	CASSPWGGNTEAFF
TRBV5-1	-	CASSVQPPGLAASYEQFF
TRBV7-2	-	CASSRSSGLLGEQYF
TRBV5-1	-	CASSPTGTDTQYF
TRBV11-2	-	CASSLAGNEKLFF
TRBV30	-	CAWRGLAGEQYF
TRBV4-2	-	CASSHTPGQGVSYGYTF
TRBV7-2	-	CASSLREETQYF
TRBV11-2	few	CASSLVAGMEQYF
TRBV11-2	-	CASRAPGTSGTYEQYF
TRBV11-1	-	CASSLSGTGVNTEAFF
TRBV19	-	CASSLIPGQTELFF
TRBV7-2	-	CASSSQIRTSGRSETQYF
TRBV10-3	-	CAISESRGQETQYF
TRBV28	-	CASSLDRDQETQYF
TRBV6-5	once	CASSYEGTGARNEQFF
TRBV13	-	CASSDIGQSRGEQFF
TRBV11-3	-	CASSSRLLSDYEQYF
TRBV6-5	-	CASSYSGQGAGELFF
TRBV11-3	-	CASSLLNRITQETQYF